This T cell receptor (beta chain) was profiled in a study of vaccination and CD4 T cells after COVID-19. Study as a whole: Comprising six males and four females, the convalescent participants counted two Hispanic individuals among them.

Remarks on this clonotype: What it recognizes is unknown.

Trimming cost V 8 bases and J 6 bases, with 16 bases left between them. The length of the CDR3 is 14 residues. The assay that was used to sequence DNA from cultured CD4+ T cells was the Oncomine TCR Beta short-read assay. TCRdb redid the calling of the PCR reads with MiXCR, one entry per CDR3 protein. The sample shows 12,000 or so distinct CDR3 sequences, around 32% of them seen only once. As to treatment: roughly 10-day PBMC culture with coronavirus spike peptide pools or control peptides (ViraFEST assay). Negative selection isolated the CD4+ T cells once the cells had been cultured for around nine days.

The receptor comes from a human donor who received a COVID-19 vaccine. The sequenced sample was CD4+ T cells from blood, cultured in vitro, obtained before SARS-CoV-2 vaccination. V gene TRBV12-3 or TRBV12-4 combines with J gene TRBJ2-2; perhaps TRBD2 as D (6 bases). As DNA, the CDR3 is TGTGCCAGCCGGAAGGAGGGTAACGCCGGGGAGCTGTTTTTT. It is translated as CASRKEGNAGELFF.